These 6 T cell receptor beta chains originate from one sample sequenced in a study of blood T cell repertoires in COVID-19. The data were produced by immunoSEQ multiplex PCR, yet TCRdb's version contains in-frame clones alone and is incomplete. This sample has under 500,000 clones, with 87% found just once. The sequencing input was PBMCs or T cells enriched from blood (not recorded which). The receptors were gathered from a woman aged 18-30 years with acute COVID-19.

This clone was seen only once. This chain's CDR3 is CASSEGGTSAGELFF. The CDR3 DNA reads TGTGCCAGCAGTGAGGGCGGGACTAGCGCCGGGGAGCTGTTTTTT. The rearrangement joins TRBV6-4 to TRBJ2-2, with 10 bases that match TRBD2. The length of the CDR3 is 15 residues. Per germline, CDR1 MRHNA and CDR2 SNTAGT. Unmatched junction bases numbered 4, after V lost 3 bases and J lost 6 bases.

The CDR3 coding sequence is TGTGCCAGCAGCGCCATTACTAGAGGCGAGCAGTACTTC. This sequence encodes CASSAITRGEQYF. V and J are TRBV9 and TRBJ2-7; TRBD2 might be the D (5 bases). V lost 3 bases, J lost 6 bases, and 13 bases lay in between. CDR1 is SGDLS and CDR2 is YYNGEE in the germline V gene. The CDR3 loop spans 13 amino acids.

This clone was recorded a few times. The genes are TRBV2 and TRBJ1-6; D remains ambiguous. Germline V lookup: CDR1 SNHLY, CDR2 FYNNEI. CDR3 length: 15 amino acids. Between the trimmed V and J ends, which lost 6 bases and 7 bases, there was a span of 16 bases. CDR3 residues: CASRFQVLANSPLHF. The CDR3 nucleotides read TGTGCCAGCAGGTTCCAGGTTCTCGCGAATTCACCCCTCCACTTT.

V is TRBV10-2 and J is TRBJ1-1; maybe TRBD1 (6 bases). From germline, CDR1 is WSHSY and CDR2 SAAADI. The CDR3 extends over 13 amino acids. The V gene lost 3 bases and the J gene lost 11 bases, with 16 bases spanning the gap. The CDR3 is CASSDSGAVRAFF. As DNA, the CDR3 is TGCGCCAGCAGTGACTCAGGGGCGGTTCGGGCTTTCTTT.

This clone was counted between two and nine times. The J gene is TRBJ1-1, the V gene TRBV7-9; D is unclear. This CDR3 region has 14 residues. Germline V gives CDR1 SEHNR, CDR2 FQNEAQ (reference sequence). The V end lost 5 bases, the J end lost 5 bases, and 15 bases lay between the germline ends. In DNA form, the CDR3 reads TGTGCCAGCAGCCAAGGACTGGTTGGGACTGAAGCTTTCTTT. It codes for CASSQGLVGTEAFF.

With regard to this clone: Other DNA sequences from this sample encode an identical CDR3 as well. V and J are TRBV7-2 and TRBJ2-3; TRBD1 matches 7 bases. V was pared by 5 bases and J by 3 bases, with 8 bases of the junction left unmatched. The V gene's germline CDR1 is SGHTA and CDR2 FQGNSA. CDR3 length: 15 amino acids. The CDR3 coding sequence is TGTGCCAGCAGCCCACAGGGGCAGAGTACAGATACGCAGTATTTT. Translated, it gives CASSPQGQSTDTQYF.